This T cell receptor beta chain was retrieved from a study of blood T cells in healthy people across ages. The V gene's germline CDR1 is SGHKS and CDR2 YYEKEE (reference sequence). CDR3 length: 15 amino acids. With V trimmed by 3 bases and J by 9 bases, 12 bases remained unmatched. Combining a sample-barcoded 5' primer with a J-beta primer mix, a second PCR ran for 7 to 11 cycles. TCRdb reprocessed the 5' RACE reads with MiXCR, giving one entry per CDR3 protein. The table shows about 1.4 million distinct CDR3 sequences, with approximately 59% occurring only once. Specimen: blood. The V and J genes are TRBV5-5 and TRBJ2-1, with TRBD2 matching over 7 bases. The receptor's source is a young man in good health. CDR3 DNA: TGTGCCAGCAGCTCCTATGGGGCGGGAGTCAGTGAGCAGTTCTTC. It encodes CASSSYGAGVSEQFF.